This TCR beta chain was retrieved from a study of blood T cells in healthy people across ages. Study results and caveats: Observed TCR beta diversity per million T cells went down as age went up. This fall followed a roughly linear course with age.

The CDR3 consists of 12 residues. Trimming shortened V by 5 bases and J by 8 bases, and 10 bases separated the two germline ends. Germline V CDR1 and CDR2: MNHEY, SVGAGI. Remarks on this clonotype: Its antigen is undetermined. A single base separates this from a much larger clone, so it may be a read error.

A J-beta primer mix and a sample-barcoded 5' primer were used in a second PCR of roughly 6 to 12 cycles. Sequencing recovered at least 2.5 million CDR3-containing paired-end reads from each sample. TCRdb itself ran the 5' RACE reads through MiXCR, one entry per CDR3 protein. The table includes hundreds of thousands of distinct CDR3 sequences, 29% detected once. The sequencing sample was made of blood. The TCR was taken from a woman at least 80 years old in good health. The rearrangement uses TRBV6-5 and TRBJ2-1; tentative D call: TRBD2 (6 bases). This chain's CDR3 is CASSHAGHEQFF. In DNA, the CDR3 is TGTGCCAGCAGTCACGCGGGGCATGAGCAGTTCTTC.